The 29 T cell receptor beta chains below come from one sample, sequenced in a study of blood T cell repertoires in COVID-19 (dated by TCRdb to the early 2020s). The library was produced with the immunoSEQ multiplex PCR assay. TCRdb limited this immuneACCESS table to in-frame rearrangements with V and J called. A share of clones is missing; checked studies link under half to unresolved V genes, and the rest is unexplained. This sample has about 78,000 clones in its table, and roughly 80% of those were observed once. The ten largest account for over 9.5% of the sample. Material for sequencing was peripheral blood. The receptors were sampled from a human donor in a cohort sampled during active COVID-19.

The V call is TRBV5-4, the J call TRBJ2-3; D is perhaps TRBD1 (5 bases). CDR1 and CDR2 (germline): SGHNT, YYREEE (reference sequence). The V and J ends lost 0 bases and 6 bases respectively, with 11 bases between them. This CDR3 is built from 14 residues. The CDR3 nucleotides read TGTGCCAGCAGCTTGGATAGGGGTGGGGATACGCAGTATTTT. Translating gives CASSLDRGGDTQYF. The full variable domain, rest sourced from reference TRBV5-4 and TRBJ2-3, is ETGVTQSPTHLIKTRGQQVTLRCSSQSGHNTVSWYQQALGQGPQFIFQYYREEENGRGNFPPRFSGLQFPNYSSELNVNALELDDSALYLCASSLDRGGDTQYFGPGTRLTVL.

The chain joins TRBV6-2 or TRBV6-3 to TRBJ1-1; D not resolved. The CDR3 totals 18 residues. From germline, CDR1 is MNHEY and CDR2 SVGEGT. Trimming removed 4 bases at V and 0 bases at J, with 21 bases between. CDR3 DNA sequence: TGTGCCAGCAGTTCTTCAACACTAGACCTCTTCATGAACACTGAAGCTTTCTTT. As protein: CASSSSTLDLFMNTEAFF.

This clone was recorded a few times. Here the CDR3 DNA reads TGCGCCAGCAGCCAAGTGGGGGCGCGGGTTTCTGGGGCCAACGTCCTGACTTTC. It yields the protein CASSQVGARVSGANVLTF. The chain combines TRBV4-1 with TRBJ2-6; TRBD1 is a possible D gene (6 bases). The V gene lost 1 base and the J gene lost 1 base, with 14 bases spanning the gap. Germline CDR1 reads MGHRA; CDR2 reads YSYEKL. The CDR3 loop spans 18 amino acids.

The chain recombines TRBV5-1 with TRBJ2-5; a weak D match, TRBD2 (6 bases). V lost 4 bases and J 2 bases, leaving 12 bases between the germline ends. The V gene's germline CDR1 is SGHRS and CDR2 YFSETQ. The CDR3 is made up of 14 amino acids. The CDR3 region has the DNA TGCGCCAGCAGCCCTCGGACTACTCAAGAGACCCAGTACTTC. Protein: CASSPRTTQETQYF. Variable domain in full (rest from reference TRBV5-1 and TRBJ2-5): KAGVTQTPRYLIKTRGQQVTLSCSPISGHRSVSWYQQTPGQGLQFLFEYFSETQRNKGNFPGRFSGRQFSNSRSEMNVSTLELGDSALYLCASSPRTTQETQYFGPGTRLLVL.

V and J are TRBV5-1 and TRBJ2-5, with TRBD2 matching 10 bases. CDR1 SGHRS and CDR2 YFSETQ come from the germline V gene. The CDR3 has 15 residues. The ends lost 0 bases at V and 3 bases at J; junction bases unmatched: 2. CDR3 nucleotide sequence: TGCGCCAGCAGCTTGGGGACTAGCGGTGAAGAGACCCAGTACTTC. Translation: CASSLGTSGEETQYF.

This chain connects TRBV5-1 to TRBJ2-1; D may be TRBD1 (7 bases). CDR1 and CDR2 (germline): SGHRS, YFSETQ. This CDR3 has 14 residues. V lost 0 bases and J 8 bases, leaving 12 bases between the germline ends. The CDR3 DNA reads as TGCGCCAGCAGCTTGGTTGGAGGGGGCGATGAGCAGTTCTTC. Translated, it gives CASSLVGGGDEQFF.

This clone was counted only a few times. This sequence joins TRBV12-3 or TRBV12-4 and TRBJ2-7, with D hard to call. V was clipped by 1 base and J by 6 bases, with 7 bases between them. The CDR3 extends over 12 amino acids. The DNA of the CDR3 is TGTGCCAGCAGTTTAGGGGCTCTCGAGCAGTACTTC. It encodes CASSLGALEQYF.

The V gene is TRBV7-9, the J gene TRBJ1-2; a possible D gene is TRBD1 (5 bases). CDR3 length equals 18 residues. The germline gives CDR1 SEHNR, CDR2 FQNEAQ (reference sequence). V lost 2 bases and J 8 bases, leaving 27 bases between the germline ends. The CDR3, as DNA: TGTGCCAGCAGCTTACTCCTCGGACAAGGAGGGGTCAATGAAGGCTACACCTTC. Translation gives CASSLLLGQGGVNEGYTF.

The chain combines TRBV5-1 with TRBJ2-7; perhaps TRBD2 as D (7 bases). With 2 bases removed from V and 1 base from J, the gap between germline ends came to 10 bases. The germline gives CDR1 SGHRS, CDR2 YFSETQ. CDR3 length equals 14 residues. The CDR3 loop is CASSLQGGSYEQYF. The CDR3 DNA reads as TGCGCCAGCAGCTTACAGGGAGGGTCCTACGAGCAGTACTTC.

The genes are TRBV6-5 and TRBJ1-2, with D perhaps TRBD1 (5 bases). CDR1 and CDR2 (germline): MNHEY, SVGAGI. V was trimmed by 10 bases and J by 6 bases, leaving 12 bases between them. There are 11 residues in the CDR3. DNA of the CDR3: TGTGCCACCGGGGGAGATAATGGCTACACCTTC. It is translated as CATGGDNGYTF.

This rearrangement joins TRBV27 to TRBJ1-1; 7 positions match TRBD1. Germline assignment: CDR1 MNHEY and CDR2 SMNVEV (reference sequence). The CDR3 covers 13 residues. V lost 6 bases to trimming and J lost 6 bases; unmatched junction nucleotides: 7. The CDR3 nucleotides are TGTGCCAGCAGGACGGACAGGTTCGCTGAAGCTTTCTTT. Protein: CASRTDRFAEAFF.

The chain carries TRBV9 and TRBJ2-3, with D possibly matching TRBD1 (6 bases). Germline V lookup: CDR1 SGDLS, CDR2 YYNGEE. V was cut by 2 bases and J by 2 bases, with 9 bases left in between. The CDR3 consists of 14 residues. The CDR3 spells CASSVDSTTDTQYF. CDR3 bases: TGTGCCAGCAGCGTGGACAGTACCACAGATACGCAGTATTTT.

The V call is TRBV30, the J call TRBJ2-7, with D tentatively TRBD1 (5 bases). The germline CDR1 and CDR2 sequences are GTSNPN and SVGIG (reference sequence). The CDR3 totals 13 residues. With 2 bases removed from V and 4 bases from J, the gap between germline ends came to 12 bases. DNA for the CDR3: TGTGCCTGGAGTCAGACAGTTATTTACGAGCAGTACTTC. Protein: CAWSQTVIYEQYF.

This clone showed up just a few times. The gene calls are TRBV9 and TRBJ1-5; 7 bases match TRBD1. The V segment lost 2 bases and the J segment 2 bases; nucleotides outside the gene matches: 1. The CDR3 loop spans 14 amino acids. CDR1 and CDR2 (germline): SGDLS, YYNGEE. The CDR3 is CASSVTGGNQPQHF. The CDR3, as DNA: TGTGCCAGCAGCGTTACAGGGGGCAATCAGCCCCAGCATTTT.

The V gene is TRBV5-6, the J gene TRBJ2-7; TRBD2 might be the D (5 bases). Germline CDR1 and CDR2: SGHDT and YYEEEE. This CDR3 comprises 12 residues. Deletions cut 0 bases from V and 9 bases from J, with 10 bases between. This CDR3 reads CASSLVTGWQYF. CDR3 in DNA: TGTGCCAGCAGCTTGGTTACGGGGTGGCAGTACTTC. Full variable domain (rest looked up from reference TRBV5-6 and TRBJ2-7): DAGVTQSPTHLIKTRGQQVTLRCSPKSGHDTVSWYQQALGQGPQFIFQYYEEEERQRGNFPDRFSGHQFPNYSSELNVNALLLGDSALYLCASSLVTGWQYFGPGTRLTVT.

The chain carries TRBV5-5 and TRBJ1-3; D not certain. There are 14 residues in the CDR3. The germline V gene has CDR1 SGHKS and CDR2 YYEKEE (reference sequence). Trimming shortened V by 0 bases and J by 8 bases, and 12 bases separated the two germline ends. The CDR3 bases are TGTGCCAGCAGCTTGGGACCGGCTCGGGACACCATATATTTT. It specifies CASSLGPARDTIYF. Supplemented by reference TRBV5-5 and TRBJ1-3, the full variable domain reads DAGVTQSPTHLIKTRGQQVTLRCSPISGHKSVSWYQQVLGQGPQFIFQYYEKEERGRGNFPDRFSARQFPNYSSELNVNALLLGDSALYLCASSLGPARDTIYFGEGSWLTVV.

The chain recombines TRBV7-6 with TRBJ2-7; 7 bases are shared with TRBD2. V was clipped by 5 bases and J by 5 bases; unmatched bases: 12. Germline V lookup: CDR1 SGHVS, CDR2 FNYEAQ. The CDR3 sequence is 15 residues long. As DNA, the CDR3 is TGTGCCAGCAGCACCTCCCCCGGGACTAATAACGAGCAGTACTTC. Residues: CASSTSPGTNNEQYF.

The chain couples TRBV19 to TRBJ1-5; 8 nucleotides match TRBD1. V shed 7 bases, J shed 2 bases, and the junction held 10 bases outside the gene matches. Per the germline V gene, CDR1 is LNHDA and CDR2 is SQIVND (reference sequence). The CDR3 spans 16 residues. The chain's CDR3 is CASNLGTGNGNQPQHF. The CDR3 DNA reads as TGTGCCAGTAACCTAGGGACAGGCAATGGCAATCAGCCCCAGCATTTT.

The chain joins TRBV19 to TRBJ1-5; D possibly corresponds to TRBD1 (6 bases). This CDR3 spans 15 amino acids. Germline CDR1 LNHDA, CDR2 SQIVND (reference sequence). Trimming stripped 1 base from V and 7 bases from J, with 14 bases between. CDR3 region: CASSIGGLGAQPQHF. CDR3 in DNA: TGTGCCAGTAGTATAGGGGGTTTGGGGGCCCAGCCCCAGCATTTT.

This rearrangement joins TRBV2 to TRBJ2-5; 8 bases map to TRBD2. CDR1 and CDR2 from the germline V gene are SNHLY and FYNNEI. V dropped 2 bases and J dropped 1; count of bases not matched to a gene: 3. This CDR3 comprises 15 residues. CDR3 coding DNA: TGTGCCAGCAGTGAAACTAGCGGACCCCAAGAGACCCAGTACTTC. Translating gives CASSETSGPQETQYF.

This clone was picked up one time. The V and J genes are TRBV6-5 and TRBJ1-4, with a possible D match to TRBD1 (5 bases). V was shortened by 2 bases and J by 6 bases, with 10 bases between the two germline ends. Germline lookup yields CDR1 MNHEY and CDR2 SVGAGI. The CDR3 contains 14 residues. CDR3 protein: CASSYGAGYEKLFF. The CDR3 nucleotides read TGTGCCAGCAGTTACGGTGCAGGGTATGAAAAACTGTTTTTT.

This clone came up a few times. V and J are TRBV5-1 and TRBJ2-7; D not certain. V was clipped by 0 bases and J by 6 bases, with 13 bases between them. The CDR3 extends over 14 amino acids. The germline V gene has CDR1 SGHRS and CDR2 YFSETQ. The CDR3: CASSLAQSRGEQYF. The DNA for the CDR3 is TGCGCCAGCAGCTTGGCCCAGTCCCGAGGCGAGCAGTACTTC. Variable domain in full (rest from reference TRBV5-1 and TRBJ2-7): KAGVTQTPRYLIKTRGQQVTLSCSPISGHRSVSWYQQTPGQGLQFLFEYFSETQRNKGNFPGRFSGRQFSNSRSEMNVSTLELGDSALYLCASSLAQSRGEQYFGPGTRLTVT.

This chain joins TRBV11-3 and TRBJ1-1; perhaps TRBD1 as D (6 bases). Trimming pared 2 bases from V and 5 bases from J, leaving 15 bases between. The CDR3 spans 15 residues. Per the germline V gene, CDR1 is SGHNT and CDR2 is YENEEA. The CDR3 sequence is CASSLTAGGRTEAFF. CDR3 coding DNA: TGTGCCAGCAGCTTAACCGCCGGGGGGCGAACTGAAGCTTTCTTT.

Only a few counts were recorded for this clone. The chain is built from TRBV6-6 and TRBJ1-5, with 9 bases fitting TRBD1. CDR1 and CDR2 from the germline V gene are MNHNY and SVGAGI (reference sequence). V was pared by 0 bases and J by 5 bases, with 5 bases of the junction left unmatched. This CDR3 region has 16 residues. The CDR3 bases are TGTGCCAGCAGTTACTCGAACAGGGGGCCCGATCAGCCCCAGCATTTT. Protein product: CASSYSNRGPDQPQHF.

The V gene is TRBV28, the J gene TRBJ2-3; D is perhaps TRBD1 (5 bases). The CDR3 runs to 13 residues. Germline V gene sequence: CDR1 MDHEN, CDR2 SYDVKM. Trimming stripped 2 bases from V and 5 bases from J, with 8 bases between. The CDR3 sequence is CASSLIGVDTQYF. The CDR3 bases are TGTGCCAGCAGTTTAATAGGGGTAGATACGCAGTATTTT.

This chain connects TRBV10-3 to TRBJ1-1, with D possibly TRBD1 on 5 matching bases. This CDR3 has 13 amino acids. The germline V gene has CDR1 ENHRY and CDR2 SYGVKD. The V and J ends lost 7 bases and 4 bases respectively, with 13 bases between them. The CDR3 reads CAINGGGATEAFF. CDR3 DNA sequence: TGTGCCATCAATGGGGGGGGTGCCACTGAAGCTTTCTTT.

CDR3 residues: CASSQGALGYTF. The CDR3 DNA reads TGTGCCAGCAGTCAGGGTGCACTTGGCTACACCTTC. The rearrangement links TRBV28 to TRBJ1-2; a weak D match, TRBD1 (5 bases). Germline V lookup: CDR1 MDHEN, CDR2 SYDVKM. The ends were cut back, 5 bases at V and 7 bases at J, with 11 bases in the middle. The CDR3 is 12 amino acids.

The gene calls are TRBV25-1 and TRBJ1-2, with 7 bases fitting TRBD1. The CDR3 spans 16 residues. V trimming: 3 bases; J trimming: 5 bases; junction bases outside the gene matches: 12. The germline gives CDR1 MGHDK, CDR2 SYGVNS. DNA for the CDR3: TGTGCCAGCAGTGATACAGGGGCGCAGAAAAATTATGGCTACACCTTC. Amino acids: CASSDTGAQKNYGYTF.

The V and J genes are TRBV5-5 and TRBJ2-3; 8 bases are a match to TRBD1. The germline gives CDR1 SGHKS, CDR2 YYEKEE (reference sequence). V trimming: 7 bases; J trimming: 9 bases; junction bases outside the gene matches: 13. This CDR3 region has 14 residues. In DNA, the CDR3 is TGTGCCAGCGGATCGAAAGGACAGGGTCTAACGCAGTATTTT. This gives the protein CASGSKGQGLTQYF.